The 4 T cell receptor beta chains below come from one sample, sequenced in a study of blood T cell repertoires in COVID-19. Method: immunoSEQ multiplex PCR; TCRdb's copy keeps in-frame clones and lacks some. Among a few hundred thousand clones listed, around 87% were seen once. Sequencing was carried out using PBMCs or T cells enriched from blood (not recorded which). The receptors derive from a woman aged 18-29 years with acute COVID-19.

The chain has TRBV28 and TRBJ2-2, with a possible D match to TRBD1 (5 bases). The CDR3 runs to 14 residues. Germline-derived CDR1 and CDR2 are MDHEN and SYDVKM. Trimming shortened V by 3 bases and J by 4 bases, and 9 bases separated the two germline ends. CDR3 protein: CASSFTGFTGELFF. The CDR3 region has the DNA TGTGCCAGCAGTTTTACAGGATTCACCGGGGAGCTGTTTTTT.

The genes are TRBV14 and TRBJ2-3; 12 bases align to TRBD2. This CDR3 has 19 residues. Germline CDR1 SGHDN, CDR2 FVKESK. The J segment lost 3 bases and the V segment lost 0 bases, leaving 10 bases of the junction unmatched. Written as DNA, the CDR3 is TGTGCCAGCAGCCAAGATCGCCTAGCGGGAGGGGAGAGTACAGATACGCAGTATTTT. Its translation: CASSQDRLAGGESTDTQYF.

The J gene is TRBJ1-6, the V gene TRBV28, with 11 positions matching TRBD1. The CDR3 contains 15 residues. The trim removed 5 bases at V and 9 bases at J, leaving 6 bases unmatched. The V gene's germline CDR1 is MDHEN and CDR2 SYDVKM. CDR3 DNA: TGTGCCAGCAGTAGCCCCGGGACAGGGGGTTCACCCCTCCACTTT. It specifies CASSSPGTGGSPLHF.

The chain links TRBV5-8 to TRBJ1-2; 7 nucleotides match TRBD1. Germline values: CDR1 SGHTS, CDR2 YDEGEE. The CDR3 has 15 amino acids. The V segment lost 2 bases and the J segment 4 bases; nucleotides outside the gene matches: 8. The DNA for the CDR3 is TGTGCCAGCAGCTTAGGGACAGCCTCGTCCTATGGCTACACCTTC. Translated, it gives CASSLGTASSYGYTF.